This entry describes one T cell receptor beta chain. The target antigen is unknown. The data were obtained in a study of cytomegalovirus exposure and HLA in healthy donors. Across the study: The approximately 120 validation repertoires, a later analysis reported, used the same platform as the roughly 730 repertoires from the first cohort.

V lost 7 bases to trimming and J lost 8 bases; unmatched junction nucleotides: 8. Per germline, CDR1 GTSNPN and CDR2 SVGIG (reference sequence). The CDR3 runs 12 residues. Broader study findings: Subsequent analysis showed first-cohort TCR clusters tending to co-occur in some 120 validation repertoires.

Measured with immunoSEQ multiplex PCR; TCRdb has only the in-frame clones, and not every one. The table shows 100,000 to 150,000 clones, with approximately 95% occurring only once. This receptor was identified in a man younger than 35 in good health and CMV-seronegative. The sample comprised PBMCs. The rearrangement uses TRBV30 and TRBJ1-2, with TRBD1 identical over 9 bases. CDR3 sequence (DNA): TGTGCCTCGGACAGGGGCGAAAGCGGCTACACCTTC. Translating gives CASDRGESGYTF.